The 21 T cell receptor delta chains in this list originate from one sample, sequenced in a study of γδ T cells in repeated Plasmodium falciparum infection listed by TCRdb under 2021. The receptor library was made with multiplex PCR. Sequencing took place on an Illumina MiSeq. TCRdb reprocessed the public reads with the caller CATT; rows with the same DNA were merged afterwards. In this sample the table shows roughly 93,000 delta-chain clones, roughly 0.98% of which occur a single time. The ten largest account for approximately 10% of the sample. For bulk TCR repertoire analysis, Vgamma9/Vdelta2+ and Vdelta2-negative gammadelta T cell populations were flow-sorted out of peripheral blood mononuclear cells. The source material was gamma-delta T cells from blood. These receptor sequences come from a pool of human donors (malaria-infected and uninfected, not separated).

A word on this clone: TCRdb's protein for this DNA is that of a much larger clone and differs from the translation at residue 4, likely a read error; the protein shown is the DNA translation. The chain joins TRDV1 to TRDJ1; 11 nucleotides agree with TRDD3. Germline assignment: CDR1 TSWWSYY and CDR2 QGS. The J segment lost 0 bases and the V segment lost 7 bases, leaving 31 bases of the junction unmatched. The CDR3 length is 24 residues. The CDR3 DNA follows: TGTGCTCTTGTGGAGCCTTTTACCTTCCTCAACTGGGGGATATATCCTAGGTACACCGATAAACTCATCTTT. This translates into CALVEPFTFLNWGIYPRYTDKLIF.

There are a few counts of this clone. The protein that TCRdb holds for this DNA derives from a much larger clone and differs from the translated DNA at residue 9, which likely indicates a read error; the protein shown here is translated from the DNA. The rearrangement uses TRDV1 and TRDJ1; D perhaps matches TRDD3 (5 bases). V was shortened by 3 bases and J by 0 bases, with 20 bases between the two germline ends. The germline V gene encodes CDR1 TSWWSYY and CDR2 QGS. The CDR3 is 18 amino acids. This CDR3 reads CALGDLNWSHKYTDKLIF. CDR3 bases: TGTGCTCTTGGGGATCTTAACTGGTCTCACAAGTACACCGATAAACTCATCTTT.

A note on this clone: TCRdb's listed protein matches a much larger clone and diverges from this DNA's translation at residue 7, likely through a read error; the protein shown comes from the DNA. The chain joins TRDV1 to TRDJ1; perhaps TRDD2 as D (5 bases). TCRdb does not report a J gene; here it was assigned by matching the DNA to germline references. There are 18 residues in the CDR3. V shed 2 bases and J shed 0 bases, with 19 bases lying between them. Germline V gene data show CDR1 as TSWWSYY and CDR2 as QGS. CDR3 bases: TGTGCTCTTGGGGAAGGAGGGGTCCTAAGCGGGTACACCGATAAACTCATCTTT. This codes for CALGEGGVLSGYTDKLIF.

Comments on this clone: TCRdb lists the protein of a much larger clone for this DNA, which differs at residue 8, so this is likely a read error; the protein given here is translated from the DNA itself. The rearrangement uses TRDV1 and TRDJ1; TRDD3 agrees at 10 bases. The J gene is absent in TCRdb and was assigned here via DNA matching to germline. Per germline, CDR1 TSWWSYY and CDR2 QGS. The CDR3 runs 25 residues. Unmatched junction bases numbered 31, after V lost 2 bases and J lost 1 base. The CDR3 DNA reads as TGTGCTCTTGGGGAAATTAGAGATCAGCCAGAAAGGGGCGTACTGGGGGATTTCCCCACCGATAAACTCATCTTT. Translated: CALGEIRDQPERGVLGDFPTDKLIF.

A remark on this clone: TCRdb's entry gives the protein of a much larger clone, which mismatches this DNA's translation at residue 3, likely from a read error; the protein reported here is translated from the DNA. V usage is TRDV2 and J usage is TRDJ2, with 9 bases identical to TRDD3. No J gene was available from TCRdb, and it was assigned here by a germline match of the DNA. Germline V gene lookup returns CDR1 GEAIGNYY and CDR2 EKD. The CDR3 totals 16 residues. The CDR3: CAYDTVGDTLTAQLFF. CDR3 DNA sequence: TGTGCCTATGACACCGTGGGGGATACTTTGACAGCACAACTCTTCTTT.

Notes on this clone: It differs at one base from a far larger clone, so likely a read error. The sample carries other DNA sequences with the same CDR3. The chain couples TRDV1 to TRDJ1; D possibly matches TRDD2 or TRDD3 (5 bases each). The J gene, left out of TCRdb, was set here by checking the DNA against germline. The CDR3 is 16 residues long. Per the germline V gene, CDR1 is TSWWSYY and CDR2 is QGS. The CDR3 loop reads CALGELSFFYTDKLIF. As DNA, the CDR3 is TGTGCCCTTGGGGAACTCTCCTTCTTCTACACCGATAAACTCATCTTT.

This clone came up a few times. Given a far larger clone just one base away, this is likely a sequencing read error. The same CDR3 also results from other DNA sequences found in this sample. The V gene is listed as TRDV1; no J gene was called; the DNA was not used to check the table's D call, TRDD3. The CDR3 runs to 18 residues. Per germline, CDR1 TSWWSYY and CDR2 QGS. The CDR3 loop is CALGERKWLGSYTDKLIF. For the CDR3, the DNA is TGTGCTCTTGGGGAGAGAAAATGGCTGGGATCCTACACCGATAAGCTCATCTTT.

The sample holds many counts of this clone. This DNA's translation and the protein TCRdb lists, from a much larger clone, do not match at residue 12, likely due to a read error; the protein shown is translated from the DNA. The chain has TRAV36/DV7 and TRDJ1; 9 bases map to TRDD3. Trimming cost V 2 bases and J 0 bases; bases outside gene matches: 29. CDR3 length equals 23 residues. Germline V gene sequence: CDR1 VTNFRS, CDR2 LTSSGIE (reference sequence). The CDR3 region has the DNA TGTGCTGTGGAAGGGTTTGCGCGACGAAACTACCGGGGGATACTTAGGTACACCGATAAACTCATCTTT. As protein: CAVEGFARRNYRGILRYTDKLIF.

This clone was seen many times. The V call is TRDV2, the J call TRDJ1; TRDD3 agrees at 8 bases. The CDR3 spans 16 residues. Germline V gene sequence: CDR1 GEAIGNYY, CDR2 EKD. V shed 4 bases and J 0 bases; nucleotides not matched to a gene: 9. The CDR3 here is CACETGGRNYTDKLIF. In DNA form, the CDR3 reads TGTGCCTGTGAAACTGGGGGCCGCAATTACACCGATAAACTCATCTTT.

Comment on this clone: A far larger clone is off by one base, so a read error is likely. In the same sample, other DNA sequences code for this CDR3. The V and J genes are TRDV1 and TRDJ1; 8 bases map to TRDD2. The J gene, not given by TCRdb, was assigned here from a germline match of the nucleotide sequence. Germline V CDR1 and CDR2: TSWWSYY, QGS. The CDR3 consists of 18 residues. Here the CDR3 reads CALGEHLFLPPYTDKLIF. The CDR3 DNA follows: TGCGCTCTTGGGGAACACCTCTTCCTACCCCCGTACACCGATAAACTCATCTTT.

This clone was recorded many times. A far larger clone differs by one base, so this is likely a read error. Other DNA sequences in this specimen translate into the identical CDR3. The CDR3 is CALGISFFLGDTVGLDKLIF. For the CDR3, the DNA is TGTGCTCTTGGGATATCCTTCTTCCTGGGGGATACGGTGGGGCTTGATAAGCTCATCTTT. The J segment was not called; the V segment is TRDV1; the table gives TRDD3 as D, unverified against the DNA. In germline, CDR1 is TSWWSYY, CDR2 QGS. CDR3 length equals 20 residues.

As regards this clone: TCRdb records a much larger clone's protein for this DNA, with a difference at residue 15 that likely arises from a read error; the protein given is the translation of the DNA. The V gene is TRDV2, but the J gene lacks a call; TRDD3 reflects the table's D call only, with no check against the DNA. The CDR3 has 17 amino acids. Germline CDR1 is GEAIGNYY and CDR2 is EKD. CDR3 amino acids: CACDARHIVGDSDKPIF. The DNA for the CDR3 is TGTGCCTGTGATGCCCGGCATATTGTGGGGGACTCCGATAAACCCATCTTT.

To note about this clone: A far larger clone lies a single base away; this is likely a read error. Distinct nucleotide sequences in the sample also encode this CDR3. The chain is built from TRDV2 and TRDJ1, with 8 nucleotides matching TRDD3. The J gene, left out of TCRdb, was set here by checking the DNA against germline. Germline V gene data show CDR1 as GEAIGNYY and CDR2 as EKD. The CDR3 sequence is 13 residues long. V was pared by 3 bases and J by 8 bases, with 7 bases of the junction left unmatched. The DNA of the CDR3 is TGTGCCTGTGACCACGGGATACGTGACAAACTCATCTTT. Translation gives CACDHGIRDKLIF.

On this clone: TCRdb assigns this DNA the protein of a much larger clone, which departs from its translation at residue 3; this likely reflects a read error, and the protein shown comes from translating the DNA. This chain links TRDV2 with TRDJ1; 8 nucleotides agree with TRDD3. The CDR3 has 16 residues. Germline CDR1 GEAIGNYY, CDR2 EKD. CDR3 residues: CAWDTGTGGRTDKLIF. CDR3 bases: TGTGCCTGGGACACCGGTACTGGGGGCCGCACCGATAAACTCATCTTT.

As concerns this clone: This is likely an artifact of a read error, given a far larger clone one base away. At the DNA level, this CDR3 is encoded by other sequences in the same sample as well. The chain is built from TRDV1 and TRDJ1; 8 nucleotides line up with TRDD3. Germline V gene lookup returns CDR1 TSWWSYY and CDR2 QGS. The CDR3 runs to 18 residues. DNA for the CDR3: TGTGCTCTTGGGGAAGTCCTTGGCCGGGGGATATATCTCGATAAGCTCATCTTT. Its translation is CALGEVLGRGIYLDKLIF.

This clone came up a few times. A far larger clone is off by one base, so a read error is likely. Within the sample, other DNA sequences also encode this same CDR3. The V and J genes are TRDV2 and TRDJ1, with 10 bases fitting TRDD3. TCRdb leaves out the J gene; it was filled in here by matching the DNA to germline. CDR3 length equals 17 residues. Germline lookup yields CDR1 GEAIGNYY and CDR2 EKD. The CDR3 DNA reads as TGTGCCTGCGACACCCTCCCGGTGGGGGATACTGACGATAAACTCATCTTT. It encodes CACDTLPVGDTDDKLIF.

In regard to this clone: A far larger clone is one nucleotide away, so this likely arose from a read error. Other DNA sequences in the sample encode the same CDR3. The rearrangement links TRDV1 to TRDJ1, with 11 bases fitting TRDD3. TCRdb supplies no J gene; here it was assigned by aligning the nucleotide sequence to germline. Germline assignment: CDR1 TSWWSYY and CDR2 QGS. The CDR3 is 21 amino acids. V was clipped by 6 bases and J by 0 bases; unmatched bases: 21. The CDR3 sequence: CALGGTWGIQNHLLYTDKLIF. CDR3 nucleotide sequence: TGTGCTCTTGGTGGAACCTGGGGGATACAAAACCATCTTCTATACACCGATAAACTCATCTTT.

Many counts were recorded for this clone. The chain's CDR3 is CACDTVTWGYANTDKLIF. In nucleotides, the CDR3 is TGTGCCTGTGACACCGTTACCTGGGGATACGCGAACACCGATAAACTCATCTTT. This chain connects TRDV2 to TRDJ1, with 9 positions matching TRDD3. The J gene, missing from TCRdb, was assigned here through DNA to germline matching. Germline V lookup: CDR1 GEAIGNYY, CDR2 EKD. CDR3 length: 18 residues. The junction had 10 bases not matched to a gene; V was cut back by 0 bases and J by 0 bases.

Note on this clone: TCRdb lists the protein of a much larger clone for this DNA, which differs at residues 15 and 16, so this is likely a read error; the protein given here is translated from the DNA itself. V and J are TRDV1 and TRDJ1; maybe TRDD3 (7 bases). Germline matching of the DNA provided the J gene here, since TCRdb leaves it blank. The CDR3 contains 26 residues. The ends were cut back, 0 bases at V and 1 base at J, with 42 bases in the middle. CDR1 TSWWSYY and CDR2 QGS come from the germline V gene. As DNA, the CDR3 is TGTGCTCTTGGGGAACTGGTCCCAATCCTTCCCTTACTGGGGAATGATGAGGGTGCGGGCACCGATAAACTCATCTTT. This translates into CALGELVPILPLLGNDEGAGTDKLIF.

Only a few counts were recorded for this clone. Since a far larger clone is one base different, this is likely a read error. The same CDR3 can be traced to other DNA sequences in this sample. The CDR3 coding sequence is TGTGCTCTTGGGAGACCTTCAGTACTGGGGGATTACACCGACAAACTCATCTTT. Protein sequence: CALGRPSVLGDYTDKLIF. V gene TRDV1 combines with J gene TRDJ1; 10 bases are shared with TRDD3. TCRdb carries no J gene annotation; the J gene was assigned here by matching the DNA with germline. This CDR3 is built from 18 residues. Germline CDR1 reads TSWWSYY; CDR2 reads QGS.

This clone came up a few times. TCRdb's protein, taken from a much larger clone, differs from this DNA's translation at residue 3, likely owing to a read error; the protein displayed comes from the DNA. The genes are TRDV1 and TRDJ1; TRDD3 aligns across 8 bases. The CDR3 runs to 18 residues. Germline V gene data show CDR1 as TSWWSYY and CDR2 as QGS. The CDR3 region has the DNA TGTGCTCCTGGGACCTCGAGGTCCGTGGGGGATGAAACCGATAAACTCATCTTT. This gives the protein CAPGTSRSVGDETDKLIF.